These 20 T cell receptor beta chains share one sample of origin, sequenced in a study of T cell responses to AZD1222 COVID-19 vaccine. Profiled with immunoSEQ multiplex PCR; TCRdb holds only in-frame clones, not every one. The data contain approximately 120,000 clones, approximately 80% of them singletons. Sequences were derived from peripheral blood, sampled 28 days after the second AZD1222 dose. These receptor sequences come from an adult who received the AZD1222 COVID-19 vaccine.

The genes are TRBV12-3 or TRBV12-4 and TRBJ1-5; no definite D call. The CDR3 extends over 13 amino acids. V dropped 7 bases and J dropped 2 bases, with 9 bases sitting between them. This CDR3 reads CASNPKGNQPQHF. Written as DNA, the CDR3 is TGTGCCAGCAACCCAAAGGGCAATCAGCCCCAGCATTTT.

This clone was recorded only once. J is TRBJ1-1 and V is TRBV19; TRBD1 matches 7 bases. This CDR3 is built from 14 residues. V was clipped by 10 bases and J by 1 base; unmatched bases: 9. Germline assignment: CDR1 LNHDA and CDR2 SQIVND (reference sequence). This chain's CDR3 is CATRTGATNTEAFF. The CDR3, as DNA: TGTGCCACCAGGACAGGAGCTACGAACACTGAAGCTTTCTTT.

The chain employs TRBV7-9 and TRBJ2-7; D remains unclear. The length of the CDR3 is 14 residues. V lost 1 base, J lost 3 bases, and 10 bases lay in between. CDR1 SEHNR and CDR2 FQNEAQ come from the germline V gene (reference sequence). CDR3 coding DNA: TGTGCCAGCAGCTTAGTGGACGGCATCTACGAGCAGTACTTC. Amino acids: CASSLVDGIYEQYF.

V and J are TRBV6-5 and TRBJ2-2; D call uncertain. CDR1 and CDR2 from the germline V gene are MNHEY and SVGAGI. Trimming pared 8 bases from V and 1 base from J, leaving 5 bases between. The CDR3 is 12 amino acids. CDR3 DNA sequence: TGTGCCAGCCACCGGAACACCGGGGAGCTGTTTTTT. This gives the protein CASHRNTGELFF.

This clone was picked up one time. The V call is TRBV28, the J call TRBJ2-7, with a tentative D call TRBD1 (6 bases). Looked up from germline, CDR1 is MDHEN and CDR2 is SYDVKM. Between the trimmed V and J ends, which lost 6 bases and 5 bases, there was a span of 17 bases. CDR3 length: 14 amino acids. Here the CDR3 reads CASRSTGRGHEQYF. CDR3 nucleotide sequence: TGTGCCAGCAGGTCCACGGGCAGGGGACACGAGCAGTACTTC.

This clone was picked up one time. The chain carries TRBV18 and TRBJ1-1, with TRBD1 as a possible D gene (6 bases). Trimming shortened V by 3 bases and J by 4 bases, and 15 bases separated the two germline ends. Germline CDR1 reads KGHSH; CDR2 reads LQKENI. This CDR3 contains 15 residues. DNA of the CDR3: TGTGCCAGCTCACCTAGCAGGGGTAGCGGCACTGAAGCTTTCTTT. Translated, it gives CASSPSRGSGTEAFF. Full variable domain (remainder filled in from reference TRBV18 and TRBJ1-1): NAGVMQNPRHLVRRRGQEARLRCSPMKGHSHVYWYRQLPEEGLKFMVYLQKENIIDESGMPKERFSAEFPKEGPSILRIQQVVRGDSAAYFCASSPSRGSGTEAFFGQGTRLTVV.

This sequence joins TRBV18 and TRBJ1-3; D gene ambiguous. The CDR3 extends over 14 amino acids. CDR1 and CDR2 from the germline V gene are KGHSH and LQKENI. The V end lost 3 bases, the J end lost 2 bases, and 8 bases lay between the germline ends. The CDR3 loop is CASSPLETGNTIYF. CDR3 nucleotide sequence: TGTGCCAGCTCACCCCTCGAAACTGGAAACACCATATATTTT.

This clone came up a few times. The rearrangement links TRBV6-5 to TRBJ2-7; a weak D match, TRBD1 (5 bases). From germline, CDR1 is MNHEY and CDR2 SVGAGI. The CDR3 contains 15 residues. V was pared by 0 bases and J by 1 base, with 10 bases between. This CDR3 reads CASSYSETESYEQYF. The CDR3 DNA follows: TGTGCCAGCAGTTACTCCGAGACAGAGTCCTACGAGCAGTACTTC.

As regards this clone: Other DNA sequences within the sample encode an identical CDR3. The chain couples TRBV2 to TRBJ2-3; D remains unclear. The V gene lost 1 base and the J gene lost 2 bases, with 10 bases spanning the gap. The CDR3 has 15 residues. Germline-derived CDR1 and CDR2 are SNHLY and FYNNEI. CDR3 amino acids: CASSEEGRVTDTQYF. The CDR3 DNA is TGTGCCAGCAGTGAAGAGGGAAGGGTCACAGATACGCAGTATTTT.

This sequence joins TRBV7-2 and TRBJ2-7; 8 positions agree with TRBD1. Germline-derived CDR1 and CDR2 are SGHTA and FQGNSA. This CDR3 is 15 amino acids long. With 5 bases clipped from V and 2 bases from J, the junction kept 8 bases outside the gene matches. The CDR3 reads CASSVGTGPTYEQYF. The CDR3 DNA follows: TGTGCCAGCAGCGTCGGGACAGGCCCTACCTACGAGCAGTACTTC.

This clone has just one count. V usage is TRBV6-2 or TRBV6-3 and J usage is TRBJ2-7; D could derive from TRBD1 or TRBD2 (5 bases each). CDR1 is MNHEY, CDR2 SVGEGT, per germline. With 5 bases removed from V and 3 bases from J, the gap between germline ends came to 17 bases. CDR3 size: 15 residues. CDR3 amino acids: CASSRPAPGSYEQYF. The CDR3, as DNA: TGTGCCAGCAGTCGCCCGGCCCCAGGGAGCTACGAGCAGTACTTC.

This rearrangement joins TRBV4-1 to TRBJ1-2; D may be TRBD1 (5 bases). CDR3 length: 14 residues. Germline loops: CDR1 MGHRA, CDR2 YSYEKL. V lost 3 bases, J lost 2 bases, and 10 bases lay in between. The CDR3 sequence: CASSHEGRNYGYTF. The CDR3, as DNA: TGCGCCAGCAGCCATGAGGGACGGAACTATGGCTACACCTTC.

This clone has just a few counts. The V and J genes are TRBV15 and TRBJ1-1; D is possibly TRBD1 (5 bases). V lost 0 bases and J lost 11, with 10 bases in between. From germline, CDR1 is LNHNV and CDR2 YYDKDF (reference sequence). This CDR3 is built from 12 residues. The CDR3 region has the DNA TGTGCCACCAGCAGAGATCGGGGCATGGCTTTCTTT. Translation: CATSRDRGMAFF.

This clone has only one observation. The chain joins TRBV27 to TRBJ2-7; no clear D. Looked up from germline, CDR1 is MNHEY and CDR2 is SMNVEV (reference sequence). V lost 4 bases and J 2 bases, leaving 9 bases between the germline ends. The CDR3 is 13 residues long. The CDR3 sequence is CASSYHKAYEQYF. In nucleotides, the CDR3 is TGTGCCAGCAGTTATCACAAAGCCTACGAGCAGTACTTC.

The chain recombines TRBV27 with TRBJ1-6; D uncertain. The CDR3 loop spans 16 amino acids. The germline V gene has CDR1 MNHEY and CDR2 SMNVEV (reference sequence). V dropped 1 base and J dropped 2 bases, with 9 bases sitting between them. The CDR3, as DNA: TGTGCCAGCAGTTTATACGGGATAACCTATAATTCACCCCTCCACTTT. Its translation is CASSLYGITYNSPLHF.

V usage is TRBV6-5 and J usage is TRBJ1-2; D is ambiguous. Trimming left V 4 bases short and J 8 bases short, with 11 bases between. The CDR3 is 12 amino acids. Germline V lookup: CDR1 MNHEY, CDR2 SVGAGI. CDR3 bases: TGTGCCAGCAGTTCCTACTTGGGCGGCTACACCTTC. It specifies CASSSYLGGYTF.

V and J are TRBV7-6 and TRBJ1-1; D is perhaps TRBD1 (5 bases). Germline lookup yields CDR1 SGHVS and CDR2 FNYEAQ. V lost 5 bases and J 2 bases, leaving 18 bases between the germline ends. The CDR3 loop spans 16 amino acids. The CDR3 loop is CASSIRGGGGNTEAFF. The CDR3 DNA is TGTGCCAGCAGCATCCGGGGGGGAGGAGGTAACACTGAAGCTTTCTTT.

The V gene is TRBV6-5, the J gene TRBJ1-1, with D hard to call. Germline-derived CDR1 and CDR2 are MNHEY and SVGAGI. Trimming took off 6 bases at V and 4 bases at J, with 9 bases between the two ends. This CDR3 has 12 amino acids. CDR3 nucleotides: TGTGCCAGCAGCTCCAGATCCACTGAAGCTTTCTTT. Its protein is CASSSRSTEAFF.

The chain uses TRBV6-5 and TRBJ1-1; perhaps TRBD1 as D (6 bases). Germline CDR1 MNHEY, CDR2 SVGAGI. This CDR3 has 15 residues. V lost 4 bases to trimming and J lost 4 bases, with 16 bases between them. The CDR3 region is CASSFQGRWGTEAFF. CDR3 in DNA: TGTGCCAGCAGTTTCCAGGGGAGGTGGGGCACTGAAGCTTTCTTT.

The gene calls are TRBV7-2 and TRBJ1-6; 9 bases line up with TRBD1. The CDR3 contains 15 residues. Germline lookup yields CDR1 SGHTA and CDR2 FQGNSA. Germline trimming cut 5 bases from V and 6 bases from J; bases unmatched to any gene: 5. The CDR3, as DNA: TGTGCCAGCAGCCCCGGACAGGGGATTAATTCACCCCTCCACTTT. Translated: CASSPGQGINSPLHF. The complete variable domain, with remaining parts taken from reference TRBV7-2 and TRBJ1-6, reads GAGVSQSPSNKVTEKGKDVELRCDPISGHTALYWYRQSLGQGLEFLIYFQGNSAPDKSGLPSDRFSAERTGGSVSTLTIQRTQQEDSAVYLCASSPGQGINSPLHFGNGTRLTVT.